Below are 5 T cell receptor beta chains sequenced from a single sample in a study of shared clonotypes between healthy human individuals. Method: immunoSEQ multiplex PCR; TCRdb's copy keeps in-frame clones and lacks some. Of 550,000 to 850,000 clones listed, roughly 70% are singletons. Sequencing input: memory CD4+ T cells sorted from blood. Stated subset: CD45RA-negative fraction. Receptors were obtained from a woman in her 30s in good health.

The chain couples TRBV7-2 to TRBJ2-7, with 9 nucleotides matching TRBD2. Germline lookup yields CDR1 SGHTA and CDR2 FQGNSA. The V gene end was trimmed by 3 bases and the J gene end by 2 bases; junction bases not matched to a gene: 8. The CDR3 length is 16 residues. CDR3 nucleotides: TGTGCCAGCAGCTTGTTGCTTCCTAGCGGGACCTACGAGCAGTACTTC. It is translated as CASSLLLPSGTYEQYF.

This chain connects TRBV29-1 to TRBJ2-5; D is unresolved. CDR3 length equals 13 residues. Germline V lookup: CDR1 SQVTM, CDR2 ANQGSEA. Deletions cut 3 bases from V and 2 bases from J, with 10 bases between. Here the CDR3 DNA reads TGCAGCGTTGAGAGGCAGACACAAGAGACCCAGTACTTC. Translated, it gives CSVERQTQETQYF.

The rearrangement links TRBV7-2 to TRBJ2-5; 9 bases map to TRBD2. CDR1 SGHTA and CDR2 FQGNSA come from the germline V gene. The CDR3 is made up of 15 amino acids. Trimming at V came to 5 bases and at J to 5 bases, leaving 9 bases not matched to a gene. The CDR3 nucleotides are TGTGCCAGCAGCCCTATAGCGGGAGCGGGGGAGACCCAGTACTTC. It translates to CASSPIAGAGETQYF.

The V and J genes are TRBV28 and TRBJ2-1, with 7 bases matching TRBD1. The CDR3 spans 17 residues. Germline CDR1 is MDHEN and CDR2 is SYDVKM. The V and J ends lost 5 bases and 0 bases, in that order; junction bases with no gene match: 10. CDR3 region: CASSPGGLAVSYNEQFF. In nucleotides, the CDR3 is TGTGCCAGCAGTCCAGGGGGATTAGCAGTCTCCTACAATGAGCAGTTCTTC. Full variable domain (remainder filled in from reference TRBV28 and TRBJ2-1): DVKVTQSSRYLVKRTGEKVFLECVQDMDHENMFWYRQDPGLGLRLIYFSYDVKMKEKGDIPEGYSVSREKKERFSLILESASTNQTSMYLCASSPGGLAVSYNEQFFGPGTRLTVL.

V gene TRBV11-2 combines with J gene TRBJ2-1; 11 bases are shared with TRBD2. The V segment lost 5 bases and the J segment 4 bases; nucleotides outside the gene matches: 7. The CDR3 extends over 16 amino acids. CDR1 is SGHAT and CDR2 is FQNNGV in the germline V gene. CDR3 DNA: TGTGCCAGCAGCCCAGGACTAGCGGGTTTGTACAATGAGCAGTTCTTC. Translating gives CASSPGLAGLYNEQFF.